This passage covers 32 T cell receptor beta chains from one sample sequenced in a study of OX40 agonist ivuxolimab in advanced cancers. Method: immunoSEQ multiplex PCR; TCRdb's copy keeps in-frame clones and lacks some. The sample holds 70,000 to 95,000 clones, 75% to 90% seen once. Sample: CD4+ or CD8+ T cells sorted from blood, taken in a trial of the OX40 agonist ivuxolimab. These receptors all stem from an adult with an advanced solid tumor such as melanoma, head and neck, liver or kidney cancer.

For the CDR3, the DNA is TGTGCCAGCAGTTTATTGGGACAGGGAGGCTCTGGGGCCAACGTCCTGACTTTC. Its protein product is CASSLLGQGGSGANVLTF. The chain has TRBV27 and TRBJ2-6; 9 positions match TRBD1. Germline V CDR1 and CDR2: MNHEY, SMNVEV (reference sequence). V shed 1 base, J shed 0 bases, and the junction held 4 bases outside the gene matches. CDR3 length: 18 residues. The full variable domain, rest sourced from reference TRBV27 and TRBJ2-6, is EAQVTQNPRYLITVTGKKLTVTCSQNMNHEYMSWYRQDPGLGLRQIYYSMNVEVTDKGDVPEGYKVSRKEKRNFPLILESPSPNQTSLYFCASSLLGQGGSGANVLTFGAGSRLTVL.

This clone was seen more than once but under ten times. The chain is built from TRBV27 and TRBJ2-2; D is unresolved. CDR1 and CDR2 (germline): MNHEY, SMNVEV (reference sequence). The CDR3 contains 14 residues. Trimming left V 2 bases short and J 6 bases short, with 10 bases between. The DNA of the CDR3 is TGTGCCAGCAGTTTAGACGGGTGGCCCGGGGAGCTGTTTTTT. Protein product: CASSLDGWPGELFF.

In its sample, this clone was seen once. The gene calls are TRBV4-1 and TRBJ2-5; D is perhaps TRBD1 (6 bases). The CDR3 extends over 15 amino acids. The germline V gene encodes CDR1 MGHRA and CDR2 YSYEKL. V was pared by 4 bases and J by 1 base, with 13 bases between. CDR3 amino acids: CASSPSGAPQETQYF. The CDR3 region has the DNA TGCGCCAGCAGCCCTTCAGGGGCCCCCCAAGAGACCCAGTACTTC.

This chain links TRBV10-3 with TRBJ2-1; D is unclear. This CDR3 is 15 amino acids long. CDR1 and CDR2 from the germline V gene are ENHRY and SYGVKD. V dropped 0 bases and J dropped 3 bases, with 9 bases sitting between them. CDR3 in DNA: TGTGCCATCAGTGAGTCAGGATTGTACTACAATGAGCAGTTCTTC. Encoded protein: CAISESGLYYNEQFF.

The rearrangement joins TRBV11-2 to TRBJ2-3; D gene uncertain. V was clipped by 5 bases and J by 0 bases, with 9 bases between them. Germline CDR1 SGHAT, CDR2 FQNNGV. There are 14 residues in the CDR3. In DNA form, the CDR3 reads TGTGCCAGCAGCGACCCGGGTAGCACAGATACGCAGTATTTT. The encoded protein is CASSDPGSTDTQYF. Full variable domain (missing parts from reference TRBV11-2 and TRBJ2-3): EAGVAQSPRYKIIEKRQSVAFWCNPISGHATLYWYQQILGQGPKLLIQFQNNGVVDDSQLPKDRFSAERLKGVDSTLKIQPAKLEDSAVYLCASSDPGSTDTQYFGPGTRLTVL.

The CDR3 region is CASSSLGGLGELFF. For the CDR3, the DNA is TGTGCCAGCAGCTCCCTAGGGGGTCTCGGGGAGCTGTTTTTT. The chain carries TRBV7-7 and TRBJ2-2, with D possibly matching TRBD1 (6 bases). The CDR3 extends over 14 amino acids. Between the trimmed V and J ends, which lost 4 bases and 7 bases, there was a span of 13 bases. Per germline, CDR1 SSHAT and CDR2 FNYEAQ (reference sequence).

The rearrangement uses TRBV29-1 and TRBJ2-2; a weak D match, TRBD2 (6 bases). Trimming took off 7 bases at V and 4 bases at J, with 16 bases between the two ends. This CDR3 has 14 residues. CDR1 and CDR2 (germline): SQVTM, ANQGSEA. The chain's CDR3 is CSAQKARGTGELFF. In DNA form, the CDR3 reads TGCAGCGCCCAGAAGGCGCGGGGCACCGGGGAGCTGTTTTTT.

The V call is TRBV11-2, the J call TRBJ1-6; 8 bases fit TRBD1. CDR1 is SGHAT, CDR2 FQNNGV, per germline. The junction had 3 bases not matched to a gene; V was cut back by 1 base and J by 7 bases. The CDR3 runs to 15 residues. CDR3 protein: CASSLARTGNSPLHF. The CDR3 coding sequence is TGTGCCAGCAGCTTAGCCCGGACAGGGAATTCACCCCTCCACTTT.

The rearrangement joins TRBV5-6 to TRBJ2-2; D not resolved. Trimming removed 2 bases at V and 4 bases at J, with 6 bases between. Germline CDR1 is SGHDT and CDR2 is YYEEEE. The CDR3 has 13 residues. The CDR3 is CASSFGSTGELFF. The CDR3, as DNA: TGTGCCAGCAGCTTCGGCAGCACCGGGGAGCTGTTTTTT.

J is TRBJ2-6 and V is TRBV7-9; the D gene could be TRBD1 or TRBD2 (6 bases each). The V end was cut by 5 bases, the J end by 4 bases, with 18 bases between. The CDR3 sequence is 17 residues long. Germline lookup yields CDR1 SEHNR and CDR2 FQNEAQ (reference sequence). The CDR3 region has the DNA TGTGCCAGCAGCCCGGGCCGGGGGCCAAGAGGGGCCAACGTCCTGACTTTC. Translation gives CASSPGRGPRGANVLTF. Drawing the rest from reference TRBV7-9 and TRBJ2-6, the complete variable domain is DTGVSQNPRHKITKRGQNVTFRCDPISEHNRLYWYRQTLGQGPEFLTYFQNEAQLEKSRLLSDRFSAERPKGSFSTLEIQRTEQGDSAMYLCASSPGRGPRGANVLTFGAGSRLTVL.

This clone was found once. The chain uses TRBV15 and TRBJ1-5, with D perhaps TRBD1 (5 bases). V was shortened by 0 bases and J by 4 bases, with 10 bases between the two germline ends. CDR3 length equals 15 residues. CDR1 and CDR2 (germline): LNHNV, YYDKDF (reference sequence). CDR3 in amino acids: CATSREVGRNQPQHF. The CDR3 DNA sequence: TGTGCCACCAGCAGAGAGGTGGGACGGAATCAGCCCCAGCATTTT.

The table lists this clone with a few counts. The V call is TRBV5-1, the J call TRBJ2-5; D may be TRBD2 (5 bases). The germline CDR1 and CDR2 sequences are SGHRS and YFSETQ. The ends were cut back, 0 bases at V and 5 bases at J, with 11 bases in the middle. The CDR3 has 14 residues. The CDR3 nucleotides read TGCGCCAGCAGCTTGGTCCAATCGGGGGAGACCCAGTACTTC. This sequence encodes CASSLVQSGETQYF.

The genes are TRBV7-6 and TRBJ2-5; 12 bases are shared with TRBD1. This CDR3 comprises 16 residues. Germline V gives CDR1 SGHVS, CDR2 FNYEAQ. The ends lost 2 bases at V and 5 bases at J; junction bases unmatched: 6. CDR3 nucleotide sequence: TGTGCCAGCAGCTTATGGGGACAGGGGGCAGCGGAGACCCAGTACTTC. Protein product: CASSLWGQGAAETQYF. Full variable domain (rest looked up from reference TRBV7-6 and TRBJ2-5): GAGVSQSPRYKVTKRGQDVALRCDPISGHVSLYWYRQALGQGPEFLTYFNYEAQQDKSGLPNDRFSAERPEGSISTLTIQRTEQRDSAMYRCASSLWGQGAAETQYFGPGTRLLVL.

The chain combines TRBV11-2 with TRBJ2-3; TRBD1 is a possible D gene (6 bases). Germline values: CDR1 SGHAT, CDR2 FQNNGV. The CDR3 length is 14 residues. Trimming took off 3 bases at V and 2 bases at J, with 9 bases between the two ends. CDR3 nucleotide sequence: TGTGCCAGCAGCTTCGGGACAACCACAGATACGCAGTATTTT. Translating it yields CASSFGTTTDTQYF.

This clone was picked up one time. This chain links TRBV9 with TRBJ1-2; D unclear. Trimming shortened V by 3 bases and J by 4 bases, and 4 bases separated the two germline ends. Germline loops: CDR1 SGDLS, CDR2 YYNGEE. The CDR3 runs to 11 residues. DNA for the CDR3: TGTGCCAGCAGCGCCTTCTATGGCTACACCTTC. As protein: CASSAFYGYTF.

The gene calls are TRBV27 and TRBJ2-5, with TRBD1 matching over 7 bases. The tail of the sequence fits TRBJ2-7 better, so the J call may be wrong. This CDR3 is built from 16 residues. CDR1 MNHEY and CDR2 SMNVEV come from the germline V gene (reference sequence). CDR3 nucleotide sequence: TGTGCCAGCAGCCGAGACCACGGGACAGCTACCTACGAGCAGTACTTC. This encodes CASSRDHGTATYEQYF.

The J gene is TRBJ2-5, the V gene TRBV6-5; TRBD1 agrees at 7 bases. Germline CDR1 and CDR2: MNHEY and SVGAGI. This CDR3 region has 13 residues. The V and J ends lost 5 bases and 4 bases, in that order; junction bases with no gene match: 4. CDR3 nucleotide sequence: TGTGCCAGCAGTCGCCGGGACAGAGAGACCCAGTACTTC. It encodes CASSRRDRETQYF.

The V and J genes are TRBV14 and TRBJ1-1, with D hard to call. The V end lost 0 bases, the J end lost 0 bases, and 11 bases lay between the germline ends. Germline V gene sequence: CDR1 SGHDN, CDR2 FVKESK. CDR3 length: 16 amino acids. The CDR3 sequence is CASSQDLGNLNTEAFF. CDR3 sequence (DNA): TGTGCCAGCAGCCAAGATTTAGGGAACTTGAACACTGAAGCTTTCTTT.

CDR3 coding DNA: TGCGCCAGCAGCTTGAGGGGCGGCCCTCTACCCCTGAATGAAAAACTGTTTTTT. As protein: CASSLRGGPLPLNEKLFF. The chain employs TRBV5-1 and TRBJ1-4; D might be TRBD1 (5 bases). Trimming shortened V by 1 base and J by 5 bases, and 21 bases separated the two germline ends. Germline V lookup: CDR1 SGHRS, CDR2 YFSETQ. This CDR3 is 18 amino acids long. Looking up the rest from reference TRBV5-1 and TRBJ1-4 gives the full variable domain: KAGVTQTPRYLIKTRGQQVTLSCSPISGHRSVSWYQQTPGQGLQFLFEYFSETQRNKGNFPGRFSGRQFSNSRSEMNVSTLELGDSALYLCASSLRGGPLPLNEKLFFGSGTQLSVL.

The rearrangement links TRBV28 to TRBJ2-3; 8 bases are a match to TRBD1. Germline CDR1 MDHEN, CDR2 SYDVKM. The junction had 6 bases not matched to a gene; V was cut back by 7 bases and J by 3 bases. The CDR3 totals 14 residues. CDR3 nucleotide sequence: TGTGCCAGCACCAACGACAGGGGAACAGATACGCAGTATTTT. It specifies CASTNDRGTDTQYF.

The chain links TRBV18 to TRBJ2-7, with unresolved D. The length of the CDR3 is 11 residues. The V end was cut by 4 bases, the J end by 6 bases, with 7 bases between. The germline gives CDR1 KGHSH, CDR2 LQKENI. This CDR3 reads CASSLRGEQYF. The CDR3 DNA is TGTGCCAGCTCACTCCGAGGCGAGCAGTACTTC.

This clone was counted only a few times. The CDR3 region is CAWGAGPYEQYF. In nucleotides, the CDR3 is TGTGCCTGGGGGGCGGGACCCTACGAGCAGTACTTC. The chain couples TRBV30 to TRBJ2-7; D perhaps matches TRBD2 (6 bases). Germline V gene lookup returns CDR1 GTSNPN and CDR2 SVGIG (reference sequence). This CDR3 contains 12 residues. V dropped 5 bases and J dropped 2 bases, with 10 bases sitting between them. Using reference TRBV30 and TRBJ2-7 for the parts outside the CDR3, the full variable domain is SQTIHQWPATLVQPVGSPLSLECTVEGTSNPNLYWYRQAAGRGLQLLFYSVGIGQISSEVPQNLSASRPQDRQFILSSKKLLLSDSGFYLCAWGAGPYEQYFGPGTRLTVT.

The chain has TRBV27 and TRBJ1-5; D not certain. The CDR3 covers 16 residues. Per the germline V gene, CDR1 is MNHEY and CDR2 is SMNVEV (reference sequence). Trimming took off 7 bases at V and 7 bases at J, with 23 bases between the two ends. The CDR3 spells CASKSLREGGKQPQHF. The CDR3 DNA reads as TGTGCCAGCAAATCCCTAAGGGAAGGAGGAAAGCAGCCCCAGCATTTT.

This clone was found once. The genes are TRBV9 and TRBJ2-7; TRBD2 aligns across 7 bases. This CDR3 contains 14 residues. CDR1 is SGDLS, CDR2 YYNGEE, per germline. V shed 0 bases and J 3 bases; nucleotides not matched to a gene: 3. CDR3 DNA: TGTGCCAGCAGCGTAGGCCTAGCGGACTACGAGCAGTACTTC. This codes for CASSVGLADYEQYF. Combining the CDR3 with reference TRBV9 and TRBJ2-7 gives the whole variable domain DSGVTQTPKHLITATGQRVTLRCSPRSGDLSVYWYQQSLDQGLQFLIQYYNGEERAKGNILERFSAQQFPDLHSELNLSSLELGDSALYFCASSVGLADYEQYFGPGTRLTVT.

The gene calls are TRBV30 and TRBJ2-1; D may be TRBD2 (6 bases). The germline gives CDR1 GTSNPN, CDR2 SVGIG (reference sequence). V was pared by 7 bases and J by 12 bases, with 10 bases between. The CDR3 sequence is 9 residues long. CDR3 nucleotide sequence: TGTGCCTCCGGGGGATGGCAGTTCTTC. Protein product: CASGGWQFF.

The chain has TRBV11-2 and TRBJ1-2; 9 nucleotides match TRBD1. With V trimmed by 3 bases and J by 5 bases, 7 bases remained unmatched. Per the germline V gene, CDR1 is SGHAT and CDR2 is FQNNGV. The CDR3 is 15 residues long. The CDR3 here is CASSFGQGSGYGYTF. The CDR3 bases are TGTGCCAGCAGCTTCGGACAGGGGAGTGGGTATGGCTACACCTTC.

About this clone: At the DNA level, this CDR3 is encoded by other sequences in the same sample as well. The chain couples TRBV5-6 to TRBJ2-7; D unresolved. The CDR3 length is 11 residues. In germline, CDR1 is SGHDT, CDR2 YYEEEE. V lost 0 bases and J lost 5, with 3 bases in between. The CDR3 DNA reads as TGTGCCAGCAGCTTGGCTGACGAGCAGTACTTC. This gives the protein CASSLADEQYF. Variable domain in full (rest from reference TRBV5-6 and TRBJ2-7): DAGVTQSPTHLIKTRGQQVTLRCSPKSGHDTVSWYQQALGQGPQFIFQYYEEEERQRGNFPDRFSGHQFPNYSSELNVNALLLGDSALYLCASSLADEQYFGPGTRLTVT.

This clone was picked up one time. This chain's CDR3 is CASSLTPGTRSETQYF. In nucleotides, the CDR3 is TGTGCCAGCAGCTTGACGCCCGGGACGAGGTCAGAGACCCAGTACTTC. The genes are TRBV5-6 and TRBJ2-5, with D possibly called TRBD1 or TRBD2 (5 bases each). The CDR3 runs 16 residues. Trimming took off 1 base at V and 4 bases at J, with 17 bases between the two ends. Germline CDR1 is SGHDT and CDR2 is YYEEEE.

This chain connects TRBV20-1 to TRBJ2-5, with D uncertain. The CDR3 runs to 11 residues. Germline loops: CDR1 DFQATT, CDR2 SNEGSKA (reference sequence). Deletions cut 6 bases from V and 1 base from J, with 6 bases between. The CDR3: CSAPFQETQYF. The CDR3 coding sequence is TGCAGTGCACCCTTCCAAGAGACCCAGTACTTC.

The V and J genes are TRBV7-9 and TRBJ2-7; D not resolved. This CDR3 has 14 amino acids. Between the trimmed V and J ends, which lost 3 bases and 6 bases, there was a span of 15 bases. The germline V gene has CDR1 SEHNR and CDR2 FQNEAQ (reference sequence). CDR3 DNA: TGTGCCAGCAGCTTCTCGACAAGATCGGGCGAGCAGTACTTC. It translates to CASSFSTRSGEQYF.

The V call is TRBV30, the J call TRBJ2-2; 14 bases fit TRBD2. The CDR3 consists of 17 residues. The germline V gene encodes CDR1 GTSNPN and CDR2 SVGIG (reference sequence). CDR3 sequence reads: CAVSGLAGVVNTGELFF. The DNA of the CDR3 is TGTGCTGTCTCGGGACTAGCGGGGGTCGTGAACACCGGGGAGCTGTTTTTT.

The chain has TRBV10-1 and TRBJ1-1; D is uncertain. The CDR3 totals 13 residues. Between the trimmed V and J ends, which lost 6 bases and 0 bases, there was a span of 8 bases. The germline gives CDR1 WNHNN, CDR2 SYGVQD (reference sequence). CDR3 sequence reads: CASRPTLNTEAFF. The CDR3 region has the DNA TGCGCCAGCAGACCGACCCTGAACACTGAAGCTTTCTTT.